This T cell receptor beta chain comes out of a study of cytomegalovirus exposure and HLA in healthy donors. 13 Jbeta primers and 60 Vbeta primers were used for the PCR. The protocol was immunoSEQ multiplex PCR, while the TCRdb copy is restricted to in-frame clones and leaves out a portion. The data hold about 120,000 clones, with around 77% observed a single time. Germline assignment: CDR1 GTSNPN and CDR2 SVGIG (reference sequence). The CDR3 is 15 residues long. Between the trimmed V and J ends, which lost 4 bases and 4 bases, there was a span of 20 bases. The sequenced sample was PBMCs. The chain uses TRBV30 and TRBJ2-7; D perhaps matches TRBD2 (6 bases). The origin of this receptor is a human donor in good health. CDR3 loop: CAWMGRTGVMYEQYF. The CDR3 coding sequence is TGTGCCTGGATGGGTAGGACGGGAGTTATGTACGAGCAGTACTTC.